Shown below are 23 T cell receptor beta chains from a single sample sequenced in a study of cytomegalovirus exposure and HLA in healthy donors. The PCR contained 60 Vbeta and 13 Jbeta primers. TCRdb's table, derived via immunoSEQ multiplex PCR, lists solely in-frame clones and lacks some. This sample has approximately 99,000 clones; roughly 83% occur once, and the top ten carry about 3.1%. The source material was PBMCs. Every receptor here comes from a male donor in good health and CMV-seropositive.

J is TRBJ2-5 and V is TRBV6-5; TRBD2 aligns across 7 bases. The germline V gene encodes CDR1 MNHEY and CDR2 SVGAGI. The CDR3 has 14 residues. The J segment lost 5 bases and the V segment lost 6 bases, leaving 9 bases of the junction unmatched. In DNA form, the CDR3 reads TGTGCCAGCAGCCGTGGGAGGGCCGGGGAGACCCAGTACTTC. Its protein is CASSRGRAGETQYF.

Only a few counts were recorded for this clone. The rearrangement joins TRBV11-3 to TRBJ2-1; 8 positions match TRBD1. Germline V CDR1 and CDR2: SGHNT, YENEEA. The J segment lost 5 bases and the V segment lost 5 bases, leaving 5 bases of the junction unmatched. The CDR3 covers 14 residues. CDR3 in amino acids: CASSRTGYNNEQFF. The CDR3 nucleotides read TGTGCCAGCAGCCGGACAGGGTACAACAATGAGCAGTTCTTC.

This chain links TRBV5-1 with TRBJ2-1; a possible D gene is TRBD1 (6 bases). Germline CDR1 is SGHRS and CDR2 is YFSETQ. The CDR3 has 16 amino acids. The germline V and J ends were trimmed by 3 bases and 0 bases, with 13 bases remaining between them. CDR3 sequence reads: CASSSGQLSSYNEQFF. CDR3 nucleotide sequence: TGCGCCAGCAGCTCCGGACAGTTGAGCTCCTACAATGAGCAGTTCTTC.

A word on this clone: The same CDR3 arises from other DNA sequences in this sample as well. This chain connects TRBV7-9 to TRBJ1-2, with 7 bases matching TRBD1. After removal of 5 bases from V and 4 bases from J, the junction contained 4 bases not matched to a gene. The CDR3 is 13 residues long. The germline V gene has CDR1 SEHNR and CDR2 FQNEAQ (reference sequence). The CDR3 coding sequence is TGTGCCAGCAGCCTAGACAGGGTCTATGGCTACACCTTC. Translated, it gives CASSLDRVYGYTF.

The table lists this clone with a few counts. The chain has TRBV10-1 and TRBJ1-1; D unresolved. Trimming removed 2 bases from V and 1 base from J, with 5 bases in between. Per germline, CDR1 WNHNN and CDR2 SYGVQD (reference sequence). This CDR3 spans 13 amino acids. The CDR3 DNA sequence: TGCGCCAGCAGTGAGAAGAGGAACACTGAAGCTTTCTTT. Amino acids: CASSEKRNTEAFF.

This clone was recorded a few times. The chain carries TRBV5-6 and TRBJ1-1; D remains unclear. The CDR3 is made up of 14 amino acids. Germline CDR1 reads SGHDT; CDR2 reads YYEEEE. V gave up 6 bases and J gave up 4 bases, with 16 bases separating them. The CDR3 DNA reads TGTGCCAGCACCGACGAGGGATGGGGCACTGAAGCTTTCTTT. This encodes CASTDEGWGTEAFF.

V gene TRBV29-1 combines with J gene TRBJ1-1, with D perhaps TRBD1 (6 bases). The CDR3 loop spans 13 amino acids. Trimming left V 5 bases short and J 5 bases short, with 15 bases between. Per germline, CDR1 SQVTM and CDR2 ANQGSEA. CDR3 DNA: TGCAGCGTTCCGGGACAACCTGGGACTGAAGCTTTCTTT. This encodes CSVPGQPGTEAFF.

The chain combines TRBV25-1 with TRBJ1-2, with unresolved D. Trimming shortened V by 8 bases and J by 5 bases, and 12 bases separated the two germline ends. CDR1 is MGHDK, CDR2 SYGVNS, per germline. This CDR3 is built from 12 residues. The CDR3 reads CASHSNLYGYTF. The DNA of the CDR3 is TGTGCCAGCCACTCGAACCTGTATGGCTACACCTTC.

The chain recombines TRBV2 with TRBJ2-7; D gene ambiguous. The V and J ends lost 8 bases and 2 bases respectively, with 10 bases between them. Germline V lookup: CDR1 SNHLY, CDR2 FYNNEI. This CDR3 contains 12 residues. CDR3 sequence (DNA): TGTGCCAGCGACAAGTTAGCCTACGAGCAGTACTTC. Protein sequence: CASDKLAYEQYF.

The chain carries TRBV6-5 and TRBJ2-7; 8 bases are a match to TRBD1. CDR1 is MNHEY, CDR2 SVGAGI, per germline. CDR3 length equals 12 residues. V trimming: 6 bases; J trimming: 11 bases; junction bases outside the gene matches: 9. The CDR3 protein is CASSPGQGPKYF. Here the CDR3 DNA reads TGTGCCAGCAGCCCCGGACAGGGACCTAAGTACTTC.

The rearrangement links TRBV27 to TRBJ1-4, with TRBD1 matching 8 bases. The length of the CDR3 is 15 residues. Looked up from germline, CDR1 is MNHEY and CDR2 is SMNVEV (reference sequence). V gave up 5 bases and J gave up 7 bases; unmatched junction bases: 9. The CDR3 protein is CASSARQGRGEKLFF. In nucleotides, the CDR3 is TGTGCCAGCAGTGCCCGACAGGGGAGAGGTGAAAAACTGTTTTTT.

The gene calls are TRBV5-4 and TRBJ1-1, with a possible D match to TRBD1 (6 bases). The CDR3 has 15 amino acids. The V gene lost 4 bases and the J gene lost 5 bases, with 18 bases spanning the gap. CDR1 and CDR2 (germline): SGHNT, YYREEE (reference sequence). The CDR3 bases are TGTGCCAGCAGCCCGGGGGGCAGGGGATGGACTGAAGCTTTCTTT. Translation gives CASSPGGRGWTEAFF.

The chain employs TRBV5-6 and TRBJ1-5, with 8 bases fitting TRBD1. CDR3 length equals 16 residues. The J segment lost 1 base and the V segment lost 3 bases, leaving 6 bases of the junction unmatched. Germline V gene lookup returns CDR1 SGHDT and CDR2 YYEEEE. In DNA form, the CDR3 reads TGTGCCAGCAGCTCCGGACAGGGCTGGAGCAATCAGCCCCAGCATTTT. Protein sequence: CASSSGQGWSNQPQHF.

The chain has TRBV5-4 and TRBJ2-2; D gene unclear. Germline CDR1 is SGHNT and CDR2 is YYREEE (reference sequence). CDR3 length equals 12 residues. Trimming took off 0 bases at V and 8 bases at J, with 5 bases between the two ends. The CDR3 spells CASSLVAGELFF. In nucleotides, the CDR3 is TGTGCCAGCAGCTTGGTAGCAGGGGAGCTGTTTTTT.

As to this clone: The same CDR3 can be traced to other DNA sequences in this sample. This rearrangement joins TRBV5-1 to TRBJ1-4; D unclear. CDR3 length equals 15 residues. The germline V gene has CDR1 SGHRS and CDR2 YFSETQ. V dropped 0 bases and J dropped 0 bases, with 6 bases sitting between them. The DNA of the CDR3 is TGCGCCAGCAGCTTGGGTGGCACAACTAATGAAAAACTGTTTTTT. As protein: CASSLGGTTNEKLFF. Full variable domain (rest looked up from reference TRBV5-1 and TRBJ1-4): KAGVTQTPRYLIKTRGQQVTLSCSPISGHRSVSWYQQTPGQGLQFLFEYFSETQRNKGNFPGRFSGRQFSNSRSEMNVSTLELGDSALYLCASSLGGTTNEKLFFGSGTQLSVL.

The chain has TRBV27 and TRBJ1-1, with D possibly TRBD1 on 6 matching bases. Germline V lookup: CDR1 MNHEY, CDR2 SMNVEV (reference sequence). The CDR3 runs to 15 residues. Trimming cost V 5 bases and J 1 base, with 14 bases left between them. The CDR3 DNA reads TGTGCCAGCAGTCCCTGGGACATTTCGAACACTGAAGCTTTCTTT. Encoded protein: CASSPWDISNTEAFF.

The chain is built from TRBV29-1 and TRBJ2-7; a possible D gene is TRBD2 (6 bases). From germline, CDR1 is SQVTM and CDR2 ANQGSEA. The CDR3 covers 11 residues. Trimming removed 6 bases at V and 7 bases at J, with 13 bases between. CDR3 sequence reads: CSVRIGGEQYF. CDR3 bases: TGCAGCGTACGAATTGGGGGGGAGCAGTACTTC.

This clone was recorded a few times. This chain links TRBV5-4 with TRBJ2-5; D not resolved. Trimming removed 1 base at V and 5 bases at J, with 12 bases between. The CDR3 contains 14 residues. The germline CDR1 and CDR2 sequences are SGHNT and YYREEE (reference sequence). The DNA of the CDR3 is TGTGCCAGCAGCTTGTCGATGAGAGCTGAGACCCAGTACTTC. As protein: CASSLSMRAETQYF.

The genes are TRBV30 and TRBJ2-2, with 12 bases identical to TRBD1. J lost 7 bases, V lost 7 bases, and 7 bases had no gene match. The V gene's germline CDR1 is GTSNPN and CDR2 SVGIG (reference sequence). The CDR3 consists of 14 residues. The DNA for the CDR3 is TGTGCCTCGCCGGGACAGGGGGCGGGCGGGGAGCTGTTTTTT. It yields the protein CASPGQGAGGELFF.

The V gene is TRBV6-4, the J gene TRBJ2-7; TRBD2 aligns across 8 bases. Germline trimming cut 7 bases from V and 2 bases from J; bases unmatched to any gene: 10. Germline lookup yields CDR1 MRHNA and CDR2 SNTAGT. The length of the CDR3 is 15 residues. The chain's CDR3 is CASMQATGGPYEQYF. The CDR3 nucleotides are TGTGCCAGCATGCAAGCCACGGGGGGGCCCTACGAGCAGTACTTC.

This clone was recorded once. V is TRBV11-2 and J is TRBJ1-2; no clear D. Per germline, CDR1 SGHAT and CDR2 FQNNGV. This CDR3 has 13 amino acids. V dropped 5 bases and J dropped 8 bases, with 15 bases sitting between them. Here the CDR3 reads CASSPTSSGGYTF. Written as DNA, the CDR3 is TGTGCCAGCAGCCCCACCTCCAGCGGGGGCTACACCTTC.

The CDR3 protein is CASSGDFGNTIYF. Written as DNA, the CDR3 is TGTGCCAGCAGTGGGGACTTTGGAAACACCATATATTTT. The V and J genes are TRBV6-5 and TRBJ1-3; tentative D call: TRBD1 (5 bases). V shed 5 bases and J shed 3 bases, with 8 bases lying between them. The CDR3 consists of 13 residues. Germline assignment: CDR1 MNHEY and CDR2 SVGAGI.

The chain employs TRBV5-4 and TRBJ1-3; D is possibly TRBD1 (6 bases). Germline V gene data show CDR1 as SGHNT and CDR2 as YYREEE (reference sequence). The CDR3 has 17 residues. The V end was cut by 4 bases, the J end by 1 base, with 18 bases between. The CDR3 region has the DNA TGTGCCAGCAGCACAAAGACAGGCCGAGAATCTGGAAACACCATATATTTT. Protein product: CASSTKTGRESGNTIYF.